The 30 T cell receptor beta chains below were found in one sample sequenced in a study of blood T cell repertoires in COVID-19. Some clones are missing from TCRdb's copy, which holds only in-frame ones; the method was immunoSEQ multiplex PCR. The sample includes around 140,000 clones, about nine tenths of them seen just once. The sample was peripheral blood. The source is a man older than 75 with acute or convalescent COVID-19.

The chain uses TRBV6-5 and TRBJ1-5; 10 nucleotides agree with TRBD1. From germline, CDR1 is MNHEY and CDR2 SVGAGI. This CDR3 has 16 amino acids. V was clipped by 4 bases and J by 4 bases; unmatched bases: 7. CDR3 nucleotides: TGTGCCAGCAGTTCCAGACAGGGGGCTCAGAATCAGCCCCAGCATTTT. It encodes CASSSRQGAQNQPQHF.

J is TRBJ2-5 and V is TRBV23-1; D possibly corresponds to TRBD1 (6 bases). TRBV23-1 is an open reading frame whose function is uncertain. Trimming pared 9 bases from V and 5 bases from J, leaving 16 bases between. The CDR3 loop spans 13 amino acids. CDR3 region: CARQGPGGETQYF. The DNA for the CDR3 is TGCGCCAGACAGGGTCCGGGTGGGGAGACCCAGTACTTC.

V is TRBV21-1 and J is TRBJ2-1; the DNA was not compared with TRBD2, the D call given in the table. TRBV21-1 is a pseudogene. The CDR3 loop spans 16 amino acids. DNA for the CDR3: TGTGCCAGCAGCAGAGGGAACCGCGCCTGGGCGAGCGGGCAGTTCTTC. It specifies CASSRGNRAWASGQFF.

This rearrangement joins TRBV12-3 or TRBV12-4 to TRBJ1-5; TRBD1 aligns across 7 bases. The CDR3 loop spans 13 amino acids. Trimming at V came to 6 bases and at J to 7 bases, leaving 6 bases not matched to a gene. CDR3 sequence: CASSTDRLQPQHF. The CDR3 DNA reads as TGTGCCAGCAGCACGGACAGGCTACAGCCCCAGCATTTT.

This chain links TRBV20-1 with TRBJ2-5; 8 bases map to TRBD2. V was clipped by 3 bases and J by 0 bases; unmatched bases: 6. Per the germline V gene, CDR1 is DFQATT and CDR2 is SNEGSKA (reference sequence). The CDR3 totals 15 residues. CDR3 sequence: CSASRASGHQETQYF. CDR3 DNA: TGCAGTGCTAGTAGGGCTAGCGGGCACCAAGAGACCCAGTACTTC.

The CDR3 bases are TGTGCCAGTAGTATAACCGGGACAGGGGGCAACGAGCAGTACTTC. Encoded protein: CASSITGTGGNEQYF. The rearrangement joins TRBV19 to TRBJ2-7, with 12 bases that match TRBD1. The CDR3 sequence is 15 residues long. Germline V gene data show CDR1 as LNHDA and CDR2 as SQIVND (reference sequence). The J segment lost 5 bases and the V segment lost 2 bases, leaving 4 bases of the junction unmatched.

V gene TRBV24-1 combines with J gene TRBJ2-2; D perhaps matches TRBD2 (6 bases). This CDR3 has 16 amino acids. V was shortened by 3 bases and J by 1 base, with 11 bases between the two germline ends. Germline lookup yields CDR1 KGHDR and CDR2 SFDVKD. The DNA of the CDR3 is TGTGCCACCAGTGATAGGGACTGGGGGAACACCGGGGAGCTGTTTTTT. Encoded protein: CATSDRDWGNTGELFF.

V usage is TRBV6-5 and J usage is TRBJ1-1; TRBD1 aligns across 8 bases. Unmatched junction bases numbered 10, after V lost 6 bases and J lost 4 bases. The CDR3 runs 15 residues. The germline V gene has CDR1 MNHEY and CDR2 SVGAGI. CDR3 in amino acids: CASRDGQGKITEAFF. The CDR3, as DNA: TGTGCCAGCAGGGACGGACAGGGAAAAATCACTGAAGCTTTCTTT.

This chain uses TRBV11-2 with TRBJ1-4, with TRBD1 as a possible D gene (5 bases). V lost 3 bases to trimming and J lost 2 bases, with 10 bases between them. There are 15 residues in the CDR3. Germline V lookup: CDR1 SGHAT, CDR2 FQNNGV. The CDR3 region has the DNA TGTGCCAGCAGCTTGGGGGGGACCACTAATGAAAAACTGTTTTTT. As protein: CASSLGGTTNEKLFF.

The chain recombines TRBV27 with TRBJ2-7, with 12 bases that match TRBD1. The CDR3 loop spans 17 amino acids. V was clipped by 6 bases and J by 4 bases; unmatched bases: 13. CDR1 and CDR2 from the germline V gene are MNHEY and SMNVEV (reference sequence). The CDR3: CASRGHSGTGGFYEQYF. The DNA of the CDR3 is TGTGCCAGCAGGGGCCATTCCGGGACAGGGGGCTTTTACGAGCAGTACTTC.

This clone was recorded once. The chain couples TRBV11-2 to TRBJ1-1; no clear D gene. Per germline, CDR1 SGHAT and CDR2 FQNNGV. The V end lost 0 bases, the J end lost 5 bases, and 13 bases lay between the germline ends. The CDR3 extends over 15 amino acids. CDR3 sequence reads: CASSLDQGLKTEAFF. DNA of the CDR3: TGTGCCAGCAGCTTAGATCAAGGACTCAAGACTGAAGCTTTCTTT.

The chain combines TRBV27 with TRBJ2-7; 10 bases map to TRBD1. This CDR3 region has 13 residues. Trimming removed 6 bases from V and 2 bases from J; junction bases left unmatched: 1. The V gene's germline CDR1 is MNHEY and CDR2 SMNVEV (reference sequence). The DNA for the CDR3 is TGTGCCAGCAGAGACAGGGGGCCCTACGAGCAGTACTTC. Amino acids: CASRDRGPYEQYF.

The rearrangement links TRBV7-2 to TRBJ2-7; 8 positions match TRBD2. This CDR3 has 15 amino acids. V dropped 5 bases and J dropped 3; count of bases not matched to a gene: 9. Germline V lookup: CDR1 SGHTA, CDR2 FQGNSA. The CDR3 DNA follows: TGTGCCAGCAGCCCGGAAACCGGGACTAGCTACGAGCAGTACTTC. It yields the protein CASSPETGTSYEQYF.

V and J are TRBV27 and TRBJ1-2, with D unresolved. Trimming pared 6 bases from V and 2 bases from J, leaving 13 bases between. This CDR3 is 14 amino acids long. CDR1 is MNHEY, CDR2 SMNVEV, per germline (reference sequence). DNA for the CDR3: TGTGCCAGCAGGGGCGCACCCTCAAACTATGGCTACACCTTC. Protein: CASRGAPSNYGYTF.

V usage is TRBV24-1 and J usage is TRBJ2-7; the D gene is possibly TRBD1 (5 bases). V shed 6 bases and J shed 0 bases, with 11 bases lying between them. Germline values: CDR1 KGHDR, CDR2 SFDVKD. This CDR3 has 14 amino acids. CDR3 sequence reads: CATSSGPSSYEQYF. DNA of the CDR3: TGTGCCACCAGTTCAGGGCCGTCCTCCTACGAGCAGTACTTC.

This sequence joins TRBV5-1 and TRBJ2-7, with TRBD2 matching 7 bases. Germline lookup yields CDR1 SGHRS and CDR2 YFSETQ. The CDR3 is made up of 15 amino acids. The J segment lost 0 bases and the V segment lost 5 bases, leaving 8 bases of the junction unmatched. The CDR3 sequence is CASRSLGGSSYEQYF. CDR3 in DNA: TGCGCCAGCAGGAGTTTGGGGGGGAGCTCCTACGAGCAGTACTTC.

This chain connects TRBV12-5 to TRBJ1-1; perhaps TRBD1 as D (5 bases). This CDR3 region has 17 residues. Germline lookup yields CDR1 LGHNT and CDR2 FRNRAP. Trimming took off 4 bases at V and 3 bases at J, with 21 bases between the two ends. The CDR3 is CASGSFQGGREDTEAFF. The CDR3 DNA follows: TGTGCTAGTGGTTCGTTCCAGGGAGGTAGAGAGGACACTGAAGCTTTCTTT.

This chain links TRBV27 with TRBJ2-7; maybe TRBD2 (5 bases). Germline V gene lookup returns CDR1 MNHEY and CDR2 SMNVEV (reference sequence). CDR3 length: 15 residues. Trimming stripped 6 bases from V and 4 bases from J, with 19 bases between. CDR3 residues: CASRPLKTGFYEQYF. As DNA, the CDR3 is TGTGCCAGCAGGCCATTAAAAACGGGGTTTTACGAGCAGTACTTC.

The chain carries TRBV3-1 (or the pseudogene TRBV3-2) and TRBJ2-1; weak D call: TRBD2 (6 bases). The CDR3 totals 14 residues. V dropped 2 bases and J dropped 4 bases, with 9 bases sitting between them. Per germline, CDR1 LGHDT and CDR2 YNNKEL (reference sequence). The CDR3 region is CASSQTGTYNEQFF. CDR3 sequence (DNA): TGTGCCAGCAGCCAAACCGGGACTTACAATGAGCAGTTCTTC.

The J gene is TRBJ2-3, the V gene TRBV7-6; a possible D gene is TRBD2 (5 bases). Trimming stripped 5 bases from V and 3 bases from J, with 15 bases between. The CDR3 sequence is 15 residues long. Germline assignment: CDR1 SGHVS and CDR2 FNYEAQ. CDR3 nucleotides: TGTGCCAGCAGCACCCTTGGGGAGAGGACAGATACGCAGTATTTT. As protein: CASSTLGERTDTQYF.

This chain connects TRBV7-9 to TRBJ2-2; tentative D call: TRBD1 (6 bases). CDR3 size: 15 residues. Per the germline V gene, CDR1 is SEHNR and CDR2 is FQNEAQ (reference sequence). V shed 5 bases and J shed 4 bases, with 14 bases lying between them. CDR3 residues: CASSASGTRTGELFF. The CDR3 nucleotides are TGTGCCAGCAGCGCATCCGGGACACGCACCGGGGAGCTGTTTTTT. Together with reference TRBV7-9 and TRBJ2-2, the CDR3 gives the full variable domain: DTGVSQNPRHKITKRGQNVTFRCDPISEHNRLYWYRQTLGQGPEFLTYFQNEAQLEKSRLLSDRFSAERPKGSFSTLEIQRTEQGDSAMYLCASSASGTRTGELFFGEGSRLTVL.

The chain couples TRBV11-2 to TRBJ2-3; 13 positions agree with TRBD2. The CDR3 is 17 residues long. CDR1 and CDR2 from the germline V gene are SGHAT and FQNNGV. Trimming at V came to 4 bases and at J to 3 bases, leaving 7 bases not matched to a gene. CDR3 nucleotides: TGTGCCAGCAGCTCCTGGACTAGCGGGGGTGGGACAGATACGCAGTATTTT. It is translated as CASSSWTSGGGTDTQYF. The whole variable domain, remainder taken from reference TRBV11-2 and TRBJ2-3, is EAGVAQSPRYKIIEKRQSVAFWCNPISGHATLYWYQQILGQGPKLLIQFQNNGVVDDSQLPKDRFSAERLKGVDSTLKIQPAKLEDSAVYLCASSSWTSGGGTDTQYFGPGTRLTVL.

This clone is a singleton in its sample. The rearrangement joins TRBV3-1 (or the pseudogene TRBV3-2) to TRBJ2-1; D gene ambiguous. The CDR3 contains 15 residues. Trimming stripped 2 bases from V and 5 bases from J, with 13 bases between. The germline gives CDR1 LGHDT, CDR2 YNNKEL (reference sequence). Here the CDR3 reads CASSQRGNTHNEQFF. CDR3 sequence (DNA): TGTGCCAGCAGCCAAAGAGGAAACACCCACAATGAGCAGTTCTTC.

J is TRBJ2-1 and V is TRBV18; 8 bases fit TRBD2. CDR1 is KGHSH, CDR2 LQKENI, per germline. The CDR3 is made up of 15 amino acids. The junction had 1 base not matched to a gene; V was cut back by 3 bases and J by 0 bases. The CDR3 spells CASSPGLVSYNEQFF. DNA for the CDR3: TGTGCCAGCTCACCGGGACTAGTCTCCTACAATGAGCAGTTCTTC.

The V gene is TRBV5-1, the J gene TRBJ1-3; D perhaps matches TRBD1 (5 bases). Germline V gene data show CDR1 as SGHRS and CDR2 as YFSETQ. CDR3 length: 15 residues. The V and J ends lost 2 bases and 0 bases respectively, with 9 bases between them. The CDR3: CASSFQGTSGNTIYF. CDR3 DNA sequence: TGCGCCAGCAGCTTCCAGGGTACCTCTGGAAACACCATATATTTT. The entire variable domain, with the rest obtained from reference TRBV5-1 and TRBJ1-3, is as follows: KAGVTQTPRYLIKTRGQQVTLSCSPISGHRSVSWYQQTPGQGLQFLFEYFSETQRNKGNFPGRFSGRQFSNSRSEMNVSTLELGDSALYLCASSFQGTSGNTIYFGEGSWLTVV.

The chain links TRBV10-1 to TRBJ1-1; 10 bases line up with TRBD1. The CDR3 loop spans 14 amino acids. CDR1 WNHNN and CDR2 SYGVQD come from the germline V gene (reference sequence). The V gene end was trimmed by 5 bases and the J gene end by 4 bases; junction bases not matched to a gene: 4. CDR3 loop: CASSNGTGATEAFF. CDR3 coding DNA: TGCGCCAGCAGTAACGGGACAGGGGCCACTGAAGCTTTCTTT.

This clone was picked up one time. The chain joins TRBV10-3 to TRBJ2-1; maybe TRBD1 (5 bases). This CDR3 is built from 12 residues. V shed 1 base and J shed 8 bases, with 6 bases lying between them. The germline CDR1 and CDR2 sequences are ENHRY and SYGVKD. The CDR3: CAISELGDEQFF. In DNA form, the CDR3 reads TGTGCCATCAGTGAGTTAGGGGATGAGCAGTTCTTC.

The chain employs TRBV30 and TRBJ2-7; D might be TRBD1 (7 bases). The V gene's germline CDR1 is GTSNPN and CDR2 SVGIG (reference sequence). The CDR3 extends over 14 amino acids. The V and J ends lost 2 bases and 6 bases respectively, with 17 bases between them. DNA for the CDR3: TGTGCCTGGAGTCGCGGGACAGAAGTCCGCGAGCAGTACTTC. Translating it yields CAWSRGTEVREQYF.

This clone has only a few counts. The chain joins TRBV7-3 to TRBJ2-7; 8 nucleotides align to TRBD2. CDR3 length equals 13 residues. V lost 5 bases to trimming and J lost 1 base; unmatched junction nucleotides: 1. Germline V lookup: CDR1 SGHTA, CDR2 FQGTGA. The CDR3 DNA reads TGTGCCAGCAGCGTAGCGGGGTCCTACGAGCAGTACTTC. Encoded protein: CASSVAGSYEQYF.

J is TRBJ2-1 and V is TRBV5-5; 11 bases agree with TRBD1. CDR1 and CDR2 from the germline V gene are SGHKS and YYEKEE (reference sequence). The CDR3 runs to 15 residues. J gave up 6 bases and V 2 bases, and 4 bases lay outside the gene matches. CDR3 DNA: TGTGCCAGCAGCTTTGGGACAGGGGGTTTCAATGAGCAGTTCTTC. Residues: CASSFGTGGFNEQFF.